The T cell receptor (beta chain) under discussion was sequenced for a study of human T cells and chemical hapten exposure. Study details: TCR yields differed between samples (mainly from small differences in pooled library volume).

In the library, unique molecular identifiers were attached to individual cDNA molecules. Authors' data handling: TCR counts had a median of about 100,000 per sample and spanned 23,224 to 690,600. TCRdb itself ran the 5' RACE reads through MiXCR, one entry per CDR3 protein. The V and J calls were not made by the authors but by TCRdb's processing. Among 65,000 to 90,000 distinct CDR3 sequences listed, around a sixth were seen once. Whole blood that had not been fractionated was the source of extracted total RNA. V lost 1 base to trimming and J lost 1 base, with 10 bases between them. CDR1 is SGHAT and CDR2 is FQNNGV in the germline V gene. The CDR3 contains 15 residues. Study-wide findings and caveats: TCRs whose frequency exceeded 1 in 1000 remained the same following DPC sensitization.

This clonotype came up a few times. The antigen remains undetermined. The chain carries TRBV11-2 and TRBJ1-1; D is unresolved. The origin of this receptor is a female donor in good health. CDR3 DNA: TGTGCCAGCAGCTTAGCGTCCCAATGGAACACTGAAGCTTTCTTT. This translates into CASSLASQWNTEAFF.